This T cell receptor (beta chain) is drawn from a study of shared clonotypes between healthy human individuals. General study points: When naive CD4 clonotypes were compared across a few donors, approximately 5% were shared.

Profiled with immunoSEQ multiplex PCR; TCRdb holds only in-frame clones, not every one. The table has over 2 million clones, 95% seen once. A note on this clone: Its antigen is as yet unknown.

With V trimmed by 4 bases and J by 6 bases, 6 bases remained unmatched. The CDR3 is 14 residues long. CDR1 is SGHTA, CDR2 FQGNSA, per germline. Donors were healthy HIV-negative adults without recent acute infections or vaccinations. The sample comprised naive CD4+ T cells sorted from blood. Subset denoted: CD45RA+ positively selected. The chain employs TRBV7-2 and TRBJ1-2, with TRBD1 matching 9 bases. The sequence derives from a man between 18 and 35 years old in good health. DNA of the CDR3: TGTGCCAGCAGCTCCCCGGGACAGGGTCATGGCTACACCTTC. This translates into CASSSPGQGHGYTF.